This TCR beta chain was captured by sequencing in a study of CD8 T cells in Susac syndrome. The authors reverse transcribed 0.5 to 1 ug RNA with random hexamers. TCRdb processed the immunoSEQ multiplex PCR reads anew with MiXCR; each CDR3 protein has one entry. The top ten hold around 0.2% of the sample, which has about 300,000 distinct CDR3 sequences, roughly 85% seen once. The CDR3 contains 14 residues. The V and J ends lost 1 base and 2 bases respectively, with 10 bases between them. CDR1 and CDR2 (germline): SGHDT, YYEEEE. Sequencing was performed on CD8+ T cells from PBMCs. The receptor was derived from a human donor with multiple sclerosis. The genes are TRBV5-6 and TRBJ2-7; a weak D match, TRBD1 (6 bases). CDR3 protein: CASSLYRVAYEQYF. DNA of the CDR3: TGTGCCAGCAGCTTGTACAGGGTAGCCTACGAGCAGTACTTC.